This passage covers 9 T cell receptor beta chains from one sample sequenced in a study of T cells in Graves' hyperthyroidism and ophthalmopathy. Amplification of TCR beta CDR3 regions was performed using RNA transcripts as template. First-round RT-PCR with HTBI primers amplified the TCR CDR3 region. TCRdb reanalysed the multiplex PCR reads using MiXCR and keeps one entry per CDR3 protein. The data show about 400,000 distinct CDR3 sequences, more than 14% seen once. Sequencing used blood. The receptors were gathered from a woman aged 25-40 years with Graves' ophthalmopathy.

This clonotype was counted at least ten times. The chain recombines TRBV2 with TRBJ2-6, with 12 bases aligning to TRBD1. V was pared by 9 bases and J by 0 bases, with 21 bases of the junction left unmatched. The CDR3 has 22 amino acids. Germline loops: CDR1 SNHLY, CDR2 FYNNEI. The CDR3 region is CASKTTRDRGRGGSSGANVLTF. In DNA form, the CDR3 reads TGTGCCAGTAAGACCACCCGGGACAGGGGGCGCGGGGGGTCCTCTGGGGCCAACGTCCTGACTTTC.

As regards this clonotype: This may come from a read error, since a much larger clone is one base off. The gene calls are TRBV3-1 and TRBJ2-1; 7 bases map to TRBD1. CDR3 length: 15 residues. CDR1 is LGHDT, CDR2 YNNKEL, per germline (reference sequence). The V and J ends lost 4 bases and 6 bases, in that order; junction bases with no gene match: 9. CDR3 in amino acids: CASSPRQGSFNEQFF. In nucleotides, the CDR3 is TGTGCCAGCAGCCCCCGACAGGGTTCGTTCAATGAGCAGTTCTTC.

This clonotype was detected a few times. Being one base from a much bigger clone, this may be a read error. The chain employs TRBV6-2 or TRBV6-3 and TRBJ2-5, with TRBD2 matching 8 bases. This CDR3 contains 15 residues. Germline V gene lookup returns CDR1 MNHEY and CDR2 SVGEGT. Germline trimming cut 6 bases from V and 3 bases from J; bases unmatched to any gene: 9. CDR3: CASSLWGSGEETQYF. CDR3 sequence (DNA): TGTGCCAGCAGCCTCTGGGGTAGCGGGGAAGAGACCCAGTACTTC.

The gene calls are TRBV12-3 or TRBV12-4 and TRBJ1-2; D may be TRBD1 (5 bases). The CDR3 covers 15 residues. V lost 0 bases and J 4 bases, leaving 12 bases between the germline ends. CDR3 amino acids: CASSLALGAGYGYTF. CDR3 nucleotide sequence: TGTGCCAGCAGTTTAGCGCTCGGGGCTGGCTATGGCTACACCTTC.

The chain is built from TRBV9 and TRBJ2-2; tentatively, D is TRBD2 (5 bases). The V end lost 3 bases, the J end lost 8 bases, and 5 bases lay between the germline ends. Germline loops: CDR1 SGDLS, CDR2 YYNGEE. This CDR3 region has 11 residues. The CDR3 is CASSGRGELFF. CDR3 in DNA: TGTGCCAGCAGCGGGAGGGGGGAGCTGTTTTTT.

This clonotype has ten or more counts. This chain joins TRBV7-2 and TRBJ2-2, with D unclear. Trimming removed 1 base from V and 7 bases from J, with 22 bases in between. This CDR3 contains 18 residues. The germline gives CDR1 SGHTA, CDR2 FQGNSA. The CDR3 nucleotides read TGTGCCAGCAGCTTAGAAATGCCAGAACCCAATTGGGTCGGGGAGCTGTTTTTT. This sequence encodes CASSLEMPEPNWVGELFF.

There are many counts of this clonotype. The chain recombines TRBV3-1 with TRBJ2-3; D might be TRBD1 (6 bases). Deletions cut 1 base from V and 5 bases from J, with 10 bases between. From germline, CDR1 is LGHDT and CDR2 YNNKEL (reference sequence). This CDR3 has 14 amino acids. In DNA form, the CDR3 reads TGTGCCAGCAGCCAAGCAGGGGCGCGAGATACGCAGTATTTT. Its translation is CASSQAGARDTQYF.

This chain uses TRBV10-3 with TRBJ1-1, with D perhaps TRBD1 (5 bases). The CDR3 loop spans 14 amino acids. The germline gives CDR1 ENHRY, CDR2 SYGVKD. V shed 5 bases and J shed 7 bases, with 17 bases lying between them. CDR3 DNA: TGTGCCATCAGTCAAGGGATGGGGCAGGATGAAGCTTTCTTT. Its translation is CAISQGMGQDEAFF.

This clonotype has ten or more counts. CDR3 region: CASRGPREKLFF. DNA for the CDR3: TGTGCCAGCAGGGGACCTCGGGAAAAACTGTTTTTT. The chain uses TRBV2 and TRBJ1-4; TRBD1 might be the D (5 bases). Per the germline V gene, CDR1 is SNHLY and CDR2 is FYNNEI. CDR3 length: 12 residues. V lost 6 bases to trimming and J lost 8 bases, with 10 bases between them.